The 32 T cell receptor beta chains below all came from one sample that was sequenced in a study of cytomegalovirus exposure and HLA in healthy donors. Assay: immunoSEQ multiplex PCR; the TCRdb copy retains only in-frame clones and omits some. Altogether over 150,000 clones are present, over 85% being singletons, with the ten largest covering about a tenth. Material for sequencing was PBMCs. The source is a woman between 18 and 30 years old in good health and CMV-seropositive.

The chain links TRBV6-5 to TRBJ2-1; 12 nucleotides agree with TRBD2. Losses at the gene ends were 8 bases for V and 8 bases for J; bases not matched to a gene: 7. CDR3 length equals 14 residues. CDR1 is MNHEY, CDR2 SVGAGI, per germline. The CDR3 protein is CASVGTSGLDEQFF. DNA of the CDR3: TGTGCCAGCGTTGGGACTAGCGGGCTCGATGAGCAGTTCTTC.

A few counts support this clone. This rearrangement joins TRBV4-1 to TRBJ1-1; 10 bases are a match to TRBD1. The CDR3 runs 17 residues. Germline-derived CDR1 and CDR2 are MGHRA and YSYEKL. V lost 4 bases to trimming and J lost 6 bases; unmatched junction nucleotides: 14. The CDR3 DNA is TGCGCCAGCAGCCCCCTTGGGACAGGGGATCTCGTCTCTGAAGCTTTCTTT. Translated, it gives CASSPLGTGDLVSEAFF.

The chain recombines TRBV11-2 with TRBJ2-3; the D is unclear. There are 13 residues in the CDR3. Trimming left V 0 bases short and J 4 bases short, with 5 bases between. In germline, CDR1 is SGHAT, CDR2 FQNNGV. This CDR3 reads CASSLDYSDTQYF. The CDR3 DNA follows: TGTGCCAGCAGCTTAGATTACTCAGATACGCAGTATTTT. The full variable domain, completed using reference TRBV11-2 and TRBJ2-3, is EAGVAQSPRYKIIEKRQSVAFWCNPISGHATLYWYQQILGQGPKLLIQFQNNGVVDDSQLPKDRFSAERLKGVDSTLKIQPAKLEDSAVYLCASSLDYSDTQYFGPGTRLTVL.

This chain connects TRBV30 to TRBJ1-1; 7 nucleotides align to TRBD1. V gave up 5 bases and J gave up 1 base; unmatched junction bases: 4. This CDR3 is 13 amino acids long. Germline loops: CDR1 GTSNPN, CDR2 SVGIG (reference sequence). In nucleotides, the CDR3 is TGTGCCTGGTACAGGGGATCGAACACTGAAGCTTTCTTT. Translated: CAWYRGSNTEAFF.

The chain is built from TRBV7-3 and TRBJ2-1, with 9 bases lining up with TRBD1. J gave up 7 bases and V 5 bases, and 0 bases lay outside the gene matches. The CDR3 has 12 amino acids. The germline V gene has CDR1 SGHTA and CDR2 FQGTGA. The CDR3 bases are TGTGCCAGCAGCGGGACAGGGAATGAGCAGTTCTTC. It codes for CASSGTGNEQFF.

The gene calls are TRBV27 and TRBJ1-1; 8 positions match TRBD1. Trimming took 5 bases from V and 6 from J; bases not matched to a gene: 8. CDR1 and CDR2 (germline): MNHEY, SMNVEV (reference sequence). The CDR3 contains 14 residues. The CDR3 nucleotides read TGTGCCAGCAGTGGCGGACAGGGAGGCCCTGAAGCTTTCTTT. Protein sequence: CASSGGQGGPEAFF.

The CDR3 sequence is CASSIQRSSTYEQYF. DNA of the CDR3: TGTGCCAGCAGTATTCAGCGGAGCAGCACCTACGAGCAGTACTTC. The genes are TRBV27 and TRBJ2-7; tentative D call: TRBD2 (5 bases). The V end was cut by 5 bases, the J end by 2 bases, with 16 bases between. The CDR3 contains 15 residues. The germline V gene encodes CDR1 MNHEY and CDR2 SMNVEV (reference sequence).

The V call is TRBV5-1, the J call TRBJ1-1; tentatively, D is TRBD1 (6 bases). CDR3 length: 16 residues. V was pared by 6 bases and J by 0 bases, with 18 bases between. CDR1 is SGHRS, CDR2 YFSETQ, per germline. Here the CDR3 DNA reads TGCGCCAGCACCCAACAGGGTTTAGGGGTGAACACTGAAGCTTTCTTT. Its translation is CASTQQGLGVNTEAFF.

The chain employs TRBV5-4 and TRBJ1-1, with a possible D match to TRBD1 (5 bases). The germline gives CDR1 SGHNT, CDR2 YYREEE (reference sequence). The ends were cut back, 0 bases at V and 2 bases at J, with 14 bases in the middle. This CDR3 spans 16 amino acids. The CDR3 DNA is TGTGCCAGCAGCTTGGTTAGGCTGGGGGGAAACACTGAAGCTTTCTTT. Its protein is CASSLVRLGGNTEAFF.

This chain joins TRBV28 and TRBJ2-7; 12 positions agree with TRBD2. The junction had 6 bases not matched to a gene; V was cut back by 2 bases and J by 4 bases. There are 16 residues in the CDR3. The V gene's germline CDR1 is MDHEN and CDR2 SYDVKM. In DNA, the CDR3 is TGTGCCAGCAGTTTAGGGACTAGCGGGCCGCTTTACGAGCAGTACTTC. Translated: CASSLGTSGPLYEQYF.

The gene calls are TRBV27 and TRBJ1-5; the D gene is possibly TRBD1 (6 bases). Between the trimmed V and J ends, which lost 9 bases and 0 bases, there was a span of 18 bases. The CDR3 length is 16 residues. Germline CDR1 MNHEY, CDR2 SMNVEV (reference sequence). The CDR3 loop is CARKGCEQGSNQPQHF. Here the CDR3 DNA reads TGTGCCAGAAAAGGGTGCGAACAGGGTAGCAATCAGCCCCAGCATTTT.

This chain links TRBV2 with TRBJ1-2; 9 bases fit TRBD1. The germline V gene has CDR1 SNHLY and CDR2 FYNNEI. V shed 3 bases and J 1 base; nucleotides not matched to a gene: 3. CDR3 length equals 15 residues. The CDR3 reads CASSDPGQGNYGYTF. The DNA for the CDR3 is TGTGCCAGCAGTGACCCGGGACAGGGTAACTATGGCTACACCTTC.

V usage is TRBV4-3 and J usage is TRBJ2-3, with 7 bases identical to TRBD2. The trim removed 0 bases at V and 2 bases at J, leaving 5 bases unmatched. Per germline, CDR1 LGHNA and CDR2 YSLEER. This CDR3 spans 16 amino acids. The CDR3 bases are TGCGCCAGCAGCCAAGAGCTAGCGGTAAACACAGATACGCAGTATTTT. Translation: CASSQELAVNTDTQYF.

The genes are TRBV5-4 and TRBJ2-1; 7 bases agree with TRBD1. CDR1 and CDR2 from the germline V gene are SGHNT and YYREEE (reference sequence). This CDR3 contains 16 residues. The V and J ends lost 0 bases and 5 bases, in that order; junction bases with no gene match: 8. CDR3 nucleotide sequence: TGTGCCAGCAGCTTGGGAGGGGGCTACAACAACAATGAGCAGTTCTTC. Translating it yields CASSLGGGYNNNEQFF.

The chain recombines TRBV4-3 with TRBJ2-3; 9 bases line up with TRBD2. Trimming cost V 1 base and J 7 bases; bases outside gene matches: 12. CDR1 and CDR2 from the germline V gene are LGHNA and YSLEER. CDR3 length equals 17 residues. In DNA form, the CDR3 reads TGCGCCAGCAGCCAAGTTGGGCTAGCGGGATCGGGGAATACGCAGTATTTT. Translated, it gives CASSQVGLAGSGNTQYF.

The chain is built from TRBV5-1 and TRBJ2-4; 14 bases line up with TRBD2. The length of the CDR3 is 18 residues. The V gene end was trimmed by 4 bases and the J gene end by 0 bases; junction bases not matched to a gene: 6. Germline lookup yields CDR1 SGHRS and CDR2 YFSETQ. Written as DNA, the CDR3 is TGCGCCAGCAGCAAGGGACTAGCGGGAGACATAGCCAAAAACATTCAGTACTTC. This codes for CASSKGLAGDIAKNIQYF.

The rearrangement uses TRBV4-3 and TRBJ2-1; 9 bases agree with TRBD2. Germline CDR1 reads LGHNA; CDR2 reads YSLEER. The CDR3 is 16 residues long. Trimming at V came to 4 bases and at J to 5 bases, leaving 9 bases not matched to a gene. The CDR3 reads CASSPLLAGGDNEQFF. In DNA form, the CDR3 reads TGCGCCAGCAGCCCTCTTCTCGCGGGAGGGGACAATGAGCAGTTCTTC.

This chain links TRBV7-6 with TRBJ2-1, with D perhaps matching TRBD2 (6 bases). CDR3 length: 16 residues. CDR1 and CDR2 from the germline V gene are SGHVS and FNYEAQ. The germline V and J ends were trimmed by 4 bases and 4 bases, with 17 bases remaining between them. CDR3 protein: CASSYGLAIFYNEQFF. The DNA of the CDR3 is TGTGCCAGCAGCTACGGCCTAGCGATTTTTTACAATGAGCAGTTCTTC. The whole variable domain, remainder taken from reference TRBV7-6 and TRBJ2-1, is GAGVSQSPRYKVTKRGQDVALRCDPISGHVSLYWYRQALGQGPEFLTYFNYEAQQDKSGLPNDRFSAERPEGSISTLTIQRTEQRDSAMYRCASSYGLAIFYNEQFFGPGTRLTVL.

V usage is TRBV11-3 and J usage is TRBJ1-1; D not certain. Trimming took 1 base from V and 10 from J, leaving 7 bases between them. Germline V CDR1 and CDR2: SGHNT, YENEEA. CDR3 length equals 11 residues. As DNA, the CDR3 is TGTGCCAGCAGCTTAGTCGGGGTAGCTTTCTTT. This translates into CASSLVGVAFF.

The gene calls are TRBV5-1 and TRBJ1-1; 7 positions agree with TRBD1. Germline V gene data show CDR1 as SGHRS and CDR2 as YFSETQ. This CDR3 is built from 15 residues. The V segment lost 2 bases and the J segment 5 bases; nucleotides outside the gene matches: 9. CDR3 residues: CASSFKTGLGTEAFF. The DNA for the CDR3 is TGCGCCAGCAGCTTCAAGACAGGGTTAGGGACTGAAGCTTTCTTT.

The V call is TRBV9, the J call TRBJ2-3; TRBD2 agrees at 7 bases. This CDR3 has 15 residues. V lost 9 bases, J lost 2 bases, and 12 bases stayed unmatched. CDR1 SGDLS and CDR2 YYNGEE come from the germline V gene. The CDR3 DNA sequence: TGTGCCACCACCAGCAACGGACTAGACACAGATACGCAGTATTTT. Translation: CATTSNGLDTDTQYF.

This sequence joins TRBV7-2 and TRBJ2-1; 8 bases agree with TRBD2. The CDR3 is 13 amino acids. The V and J ends lost 2 bases and 6 bases, in that order; junction bases with no gene match: 0. Germline CDR1 and CDR2: SGHTA and FQGNSA. CDR3 nucleotide sequence: TGTGCCAGCAGCTTAAGCGGGAGCAATGAGCAGTTCTTC. Translation: CASSLSGSNEQFF.

The chain joins TRBV2 to TRBJ2-1; D is ambiguous. Trimming removed 0 bases from V and 7 bases from J, with 13 bases in between. The CDR3 is made up of 15 amino acids. In germline, CDR1 is SNHLY, CDR2 FYNNEI. The DNA of the CDR3 is TGTGCCAGCAGTGAAGCGCTTCGTCTAGTGAATGAGCAGTTCTTC. It translates to CASSEALRLVNEQFF.

This chain links TRBV10-2 with TRBJ1-1; no definite D call. The CDR3 extends over 13 amino acids. Germline lookup yields CDR1 WSHSY and CDR2 SAAADI. Trimming removed 1 base at V and 4 bases at J, with 7 bases between. The CDR3 nucleotides are TGCGCCAGCAGTGAGTTTGGAGGCACTGAAGCTTTCTTT. It is translated as CASSEFGGTEAFF.

The J gene is TRBJ2-3, the V gene TRBV4-3, with TRBD2 matching 10 bases. Per the germline V gene, CDR1 is LGHNA and CDR2 is YSLEER. This CDR3 region has 16 residues. Losses at the gene ends were 3 bases for V and 1 base for J; bases not matched to a gene: 4. CDR3 in DNA: TGCGCCAGCAGCCAGGTCCTAGCGGGGGGCACAGATACGCAGTATTTT. Protein sequence: CASSQVLAGGTDTQYF.

CDR3: CASSFGTGGFLTSEQYF. CDR3 nucleotide sequence: TGCGCCAGCAGCTTCGGGACAGGGGGTTTTCTTACGTCCGAGCAGTACTTC. The chain links TRBV5-1 to TRBJ2-7; 11 bases match TRBD1. This CDR3 contains 17 residues. Germline V gives CDR1 SGHRS, CDR2 YFSETQ. V dropped 2 bases and J dropped 6; count of bases not matched to a gene: 13.

V usage is TRBV9 and J usage is TRBJ2-2; TRBD1 matches 12 bases. The CDR3 spans 18 residues. V shed 1 base, J shed 6 bases, and the junction held 10 bases outside the gene matches. Germline V lookup: CDR1 SGDLS, CDR2 YYNGEE. The CDR3 coding sequence is TGTGCCAGCAGCGTAACACCGGGACAGGGGGCTGTTTCCGGGGAGCTGTTTTTT. Translating it yields CASSVTPGQGAVSGELFF.

This clone appeared a few times. The CDR3 bases are TGTGCCAGTAGTATAGCCGGGACAGGCACCTACGAGCAGTACTTC. This gives the protein CASSIAGTGTYEQYF. The V and J genes are TRBV19 and TRBJ2-7; TRBD1 matches at 8 bases. This CDR3 has 15 amino acids. In germline, CDR1 is LNHDA, CDR2 SQIVND (reference sequence). Losses at the gene ends were 1 base for V and 2 bases for J; bases not matched to a gene: 4.

V and J are TRBV28 and TRBJ1-2; no definite D call. CDR3 length: 15 residues. V lost 6 bases, J lost 6 bases, and 20 bases lay in between. Germline lookup yields CDR1 MDHEN and CDR2 SYDVKM. CDR3 protein: CASSQLGFVKDGYTF. In DNA, the CDR3 is TGTGCCAGCAGCCAACTAGGGTTCGTAAAGGATGGCTACACCTTC.

The rearrangement links TRBV5-1 to TRBJ2-5, with a possible D match to TRBD1 (8 bases). The germline V gene encodes CDR1 SGHRS and CDR2 YFSETQ. This CDR3 has 15 residues. V dropped 4 bases and J dropped 3 bases, with 16 bases sitting between them. This chain's CDR3 is CASSIRTGREETQYF. As DNA, the CDR3 is TGCGCCAGCAGCATCAGGACAGGGAGGGAAGAGACCCAGTACTTC.

The chain has TRBV5-1 and TRBJ1-6, with 8 bases that match TRBD1. Germline values: CDR1 SGHRS, CDR2 YFSETQ. The length of the CDR3 is 16 residues. J gave up 12 bases and V 4 bases, and 15 bases lay outside the gene matches. CDR3 DNA: TGCGCCAGCAGCCCCTTCCCCTCCTTCGACAGGGGACCCCTCCACTTT. This gives the protein CASSPFPSFDRGPLHF.

The J gene is TRBJ2-3, the V gene TRBV5-1, with 10 positions matching TRBD1. The germline V gene encodes CDR1 SGHRS and CDR2 YFSETQ. The length of the CDR3 is 15 residues. Unmatched junction bases numbered 6, after V lost 4 bases and J lost 4 bases. The CDR3 loop reads CASSLGQGKADTQYF. CDR3 DNA: TGCGCCAGCAGCCTGGGACAGGGGAAGGCAGATACGCAGTATTTT.